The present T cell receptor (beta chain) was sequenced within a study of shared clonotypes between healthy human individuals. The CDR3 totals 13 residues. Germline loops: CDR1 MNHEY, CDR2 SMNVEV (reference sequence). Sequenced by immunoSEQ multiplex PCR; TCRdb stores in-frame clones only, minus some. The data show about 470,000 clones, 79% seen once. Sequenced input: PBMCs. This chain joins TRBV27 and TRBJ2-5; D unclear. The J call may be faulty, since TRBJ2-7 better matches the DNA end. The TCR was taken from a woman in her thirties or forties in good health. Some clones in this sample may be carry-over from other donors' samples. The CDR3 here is CASRPRTGHEQYF. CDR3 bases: TGTGCCAGCAGACCAAGGACCGGGCACGAGCAGTACTTC.